Each of the 9 T cell receptor beta chains below was sequenced from the same sample in a study of OX40 agonist ivuxolimab in advanced cancers. The library was built by means of the immunoSEQ multiplex PCR assay. In its TCRdb copy, this immuneACCESS table keeps in-frame sequences only and misses some clones. Where compared with another copy, unresolved V genes explain less than half of these, and the others have no known cause. A total of more than 9,500 clones appear in this sample, roughly two thirds of them only once. The ten largest clones capture 12% of the sample. Sequenced material: CD4+ or CD8+ T cells sorted from blood, taken in a trial of the OX40 agonist ivuxolimab. These receptors were taken from an adult with an advanced solid tumor such as melanoma, head and neck, liver or kidney cancer.

Regarding this clone: Additional DNA sequences in this sample encode the identical CDR3. The chain is built from TRBV19 and TRBJ1-5, with unresolved D. Trimming left V 3 bases short and J 0 bases short, with 9 bases between. The germline V gene encodes CDR1 LNHDA and CDR2 SQIVND (reference sequence). The CDR3 is 15 residues long. In DNA, the CDR3 is TGTGCCAGTAGTATGTTAGGAGTTAGCAATCAGCCCCAGCATTTT. It encodes CASSMLGVSNQPQHF.

The rearrangement joins TRBV7-2 to TRBJ2-3; 9 positions agree with TRBD2. The CDR3 loop spans 17 amino acids. V shed 5 bases, J shed 0 bases, and the junction held 9 bases outside the gene matches. Per germline, CDR1 SGHTA and CDR2 FQGNSA. DNA for the CDR3: TGTGCCAGCAGCCCCGGCCTAGCGGGGTTTAGCACAGATACGCAGTATTTT. This encodes CASSPGLAGFSTDTQYF.

This clone was seen only a few times. The same CDR3 arises from other DNA sequences in this sample as well. The chain combines TRBV7-2 with TRBJ2-7; 7 nucleotides agree with TRBD2. In germline, CDR1 is SGHTA, CDR2 FQGNSA. The CDR3 runs to 16 residues. Germline trimming cut 2 bases from V and 0 bases from J; bases unmatched to any gene: 7. The CDR3 sequence: CASSLLSGDSSYEQYF. In nucleotides, the CDR3 is TGTGCCAGCAGCTTACTCAGCGGGGATAGCTCCTACGAGCAGTACTTC.

This clone was seen only once. The V call is TRBV7-3, the J call TRBJ1-6; no definite D call. CDR3 length: 13 amino acids. In germline, CDR1 is SGHTA, CDR2 FQGTGA. The germline V and J ends were trimmed by 3 bases and 6 bases, with 6 bases remaining between them. CDR3 residues: CASSLDINSPLHF. CDR3 DNA sequence: TGTGCCAGCAGCTTGGATATTAATTCACCCCTCCACTTT.

This chain connects TRBV28 to TRBJ2-7, with TRBD1 identical over 8 bases. The CDR3 spans 16 residues. Germline V gives CDR1 MDHEN, CDR2 SYDVKM. V shed 1 base and J 2 bases; nucleotides not matched to a gene: 7. The CDR3 spells CASSLSPGQGPYEQYF. The CDR3 DNA sequence: TGTGCCAGCAGTTTATCCCCCGGACAGGGCCCCTACGAGCAGTACTTC. Looking up the rest from reference TRBV28 and TRBJ2-7 gives the full variable domain: DVKVTQSSRYLVKRTGEKVFLECVQDMDHENMFWYRQDPGLGLRLIYFSYDVKMKEKGDIPEGYSVSREKKERFSLILESASTNQTSMYLCASSLSPGQGPYEQYFGPGTRLTVT.

The chain couples TRBV6-6 to TRBJ2-1; 8 bases align to TRBD2. The CDR3 is 16 residues long. Germline CDR1 is MNHNY and CDR2 is SVGAGI (reference sequence). After removal of 2 bases from V and 7 bases from J, the junction contained 10 bases not matched to a gene. The CDR3, as DNA: TGTGCCAGCAGTTACCCCCAGGGGACTAGACCTAATGAGCAGTTCTTC. Translation: CASSYPQGTRPNEQFF.

The rearrangement joins TRBV7-6 to TRBJ1-1, with a tentative D call TRBD1 (6 bases). CDR1 SGHVS and CDR2 FNYEAQ come from the germline V gene. The CDR3 covers 12 residues. The germline V and J ends were trimmed by 8 bases and 4 bases, with 11 bases remaining between them. CDR3 protein: CASGRGGTEAFF. The CDR3 DNA reads as TGTGCCAGCGGGAGGGGGGGCACTGAAGCTTTCTTT.

V usage is TRBV4-1 and J usage is TRBJ2-1; a possible D gene is TRBD1 (6 bases). CDR3 length: 14 amino acids. V lost 5 bases, J lost 3 bases, and 11 bases lay in between. CDR1 and CDR2 from the germline V gene are MGHRA and YSYEKL. The DNA of the CDR3 is TGCGCCAGCAGCTCAAGGGGGATCTACAATGAGCAGTTCTTC. Its protein product is CASSSRGIYNEQFF.

This clone is medium-sized by share. V and J are TRBV5-1 and TRBJ2-5, with D perhaps matching TRBD2 (6 bases). Trimming stripped 0 bases from V and 0 bases from J, with 9 bases between. The CDR3 covers 15 residues. Germline V gene lookup returns CDR1 SGHRS and CDR2 YFSETQ. This CDR3 is CASSLEGRYQETQYF. DNA for the CDR3: TGCGCCAGCAGCTTGGAGGGGAGGTACCAAGAGACCCAGTACTTC.